This T cell receptor (beta chain) was profiled in a study of blood T cell repertoires in COVID-19. Study information: Spain, Italy and the United States supplied samples that represented acute and convalescent COVID-19. The cDNA or gDNA used as material had been derived from T cells, B-cell-depleted T cells, or PBMCs.

As originally analysed: For nucleated cells, counts were estimated from reference gene primer amplification. Generated by immunoSEQ multiplex PCR, the TCRdb table keeps only in-frame clones and is missing some. D and trimming come from the DNA, and the V and J calls and clone size come from that table. The sample has about 230,000 clones; 70% to 90% are singletons. CDR3 length: 15 residues. The junction had 5 bases not matched to a gene; V was cut back by 3 bases and J by 6 bases. Germline V gene lookup returns CDR1 LNHNV and CDR2 YYDKDF (reference sequence). Specimen: peripheral blood. This chain uses TRBV15 with TRBJ1-4, with 9 bases aligning to TRBD1. This sequence originates from a man aged 50 or older with COVID-19, enrolled during active disease. In DNA form, the CDR3 reads TGTGCCACCAGCAGGGGGACAGGGCCTGATGAAAAACTGTTTTTT. It translates to CATSRGTGPDEKLFF.